This T cell receptor (beta chain) was captured by sequencing in a study of early T cells in non-severe SARS-CoV-2 infection. General observations from the study: Matching with VDJdb favored anti-spike CD8 responses (missing private and CD4 specificities).

This clonotype was seen ten or more times. Antigen unknown. The CDR3 consists of 13 residues. With 1 base removed from V and 6 bases from J, the gap between germline ends came to 9 bases. CDR1 is SGHDT and CDR2 is YYEEEE in the germline V gene. Individual cDNA molecules were tagged with unique molecular identifiers. Each CDR3 protein is one row after TCRdb ran MiXCR on the 5' RACE reads. The sample gives 35,000 to 45,000 distinct CDR3 sequences, roughly 6% of which show up once; around 11% is in the top ten. V usage is TRBV5-6 and J usage is TRBJ2-3; either TRBD1 or TRBD2 may fit D (5 bases each). The TCR comes from an adult who was a healthcare worker with PCR-confirmed SARS-CoV-2 infection or an uninfected control (not recorded which). Input material: whole blood. This CDR3 is CASSLWGSDTQYF. The CDR3 DNA reads as TGTGCCAGCAGCTTGTGGGGGTCCGATACGCAGTATTTT.